Below, 6 T cell receptor beta chains from the same sample are listed, as sequenced in a study of OX40 agonist ivuxolimab in advanced cancers. Sequencing was performed with immunoSEQ multiplex PCR; in TCRdb, only in-frame clones are kept and a portion is missing. The sample lists roughly 100,000 clones, less than 95% occurring once. The sample was CD4+ or CD8+ T cells sorted from blood, taken in a trial of the OX40 agonist ivuxolimab. The receptor set was obtained from an adult with an advanced solid tumor such as melanoma, head and neck, liver or kidney cancer.

The V gene is TRBV11-1, the J gene TRBJ2-1, with 14 nucleotides matching TRBD2. The germline V gene encodes CDR1 SGHAT and CDR2 FQDESV (reference sequence). After removal of 0 bases from V and 6 bases from J, the junction contained 4 bases not matched to a gene. This CDR3 is built from 17 residues. CDR3 region: CASSLAGTSGSLNEQFF. For the CDR3, the DNA is TGTGCCAGCAGCTTAGCCGGGACTAGCGGGAGCCTCAATGAGCAGTTCTTC.

The chain employs TRBV11-3 and TRBJ2-3; D is perhaps TRBD2 (6 bases). The CDR3 is 16 amino acids. V was pared by 5 bases and J by 0 bases, with 15 bases between. The V gene's germline CDR1 is SGHNT and CDR2 YENEEA. This CDR3 is CASSLSGEVSTDTQYF. CDR3 DNA: TGTGCCAGCAGCCTCTCGGGGGAGGTTAGCACAGATACGCAGTATTTT.

The V and J genes are TRBV21-1 and TRBJ1-2. TRBV21-1 is termed a pseudogene. The CDR3 consists of 13 residues. Here the CDR3 reads CASSKGGFGGYTF. For the CDR3, the DNA is TGTGCCAGCAGCAAAGGAGGGTTTGGTGGCTACACCTTC.

The rearrangement uses TRBV7-9 and TRBJ1-1; 7 nucleotides line up with TRBD1. The CDR3 runs to 14 residues. The trim removed 4 bases at V and 6 bases at J, leaving 8 bases unmatched. Germline V gene data show CDR1 as SEHNR and CDR2 as FQNEAQ (reference sequence). This CDR3 is CASSYQGGHSEAFF. As DNA, the CDR3 is TGTGCCAGCAGCTATCAAGGGGGCCATTCTGAAGCTTTCTTT. The complete variable domain, with remaining parts taken from reference TRBV7-9 and TRBJ1-1, reads DTGVSQNPRHKITKRGQNVTFRCDPISEHNRLYWYRQTLGQGPEFLTYFQNEAQLEKSRLLSDRFSAERPKGSFSTLEIQRTEQGDSAMYLCASSYQGGHSEAFFGQGTRLTVV.

The rearrangement links TRBV19 to TRBJ2-1, with D unclear. The CDR3 runs 12 residues. V gave up 9 bases and J gave up 4 bases, with 10 bases separating them. The germline V gene encodes CDR1 LNHDA and CDR2 SQIVND (reference sequence). The CDR3, as DNA: TGTGCCAGCAAAGGGCGGTACAATGAGCAGTTCTTC. Encoded protein: CASKGRYNEQFF.

The chain couples TRBV5-1 to TRBJ1-2; no firm D call. Trimming left V 1 base short and J 2 bases short, with 6 bases between. Germline CDR1 reads SGHRS; CDR2 reads YFSETQ. This CDR3 contains 13 residues. The CDR3 spells CASSLNSNYGYTF. For the CDR3, the DNA is TGCGCCAGCAGCTTGAATTCCAACTATGGCTACACCTTC.